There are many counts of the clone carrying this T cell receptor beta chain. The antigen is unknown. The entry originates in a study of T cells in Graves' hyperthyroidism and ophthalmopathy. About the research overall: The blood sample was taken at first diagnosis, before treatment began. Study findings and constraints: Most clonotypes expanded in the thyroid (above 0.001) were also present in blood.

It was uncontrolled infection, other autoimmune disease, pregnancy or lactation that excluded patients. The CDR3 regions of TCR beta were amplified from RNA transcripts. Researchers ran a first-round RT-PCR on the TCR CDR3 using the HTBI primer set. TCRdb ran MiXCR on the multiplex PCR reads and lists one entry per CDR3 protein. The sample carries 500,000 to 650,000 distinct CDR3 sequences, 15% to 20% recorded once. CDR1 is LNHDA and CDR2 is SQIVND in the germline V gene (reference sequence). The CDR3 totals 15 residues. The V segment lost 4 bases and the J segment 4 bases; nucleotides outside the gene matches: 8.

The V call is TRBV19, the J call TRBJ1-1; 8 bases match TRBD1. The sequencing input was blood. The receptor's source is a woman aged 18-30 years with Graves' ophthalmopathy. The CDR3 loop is CASSSRTGTLTEAFF. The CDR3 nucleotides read TGTGCCAGTAGTAGCCGGACAGGGACACTCACTGAAGCTTTCTTT.